This T cell receptor beta chain was sequenced in a study of blood T cell repertoires in COVID-19. From germline, CDR1 is KGHSH and CDR2 LQKENI. The CDR3 extends over 16 amino acids. V dropped 4 bases and J dropped 1 base, with 16 bases sitting between them. Sequencing was performed with immunoSEQ multiplex PCR; in TCRdb, only in-frame clones are kept and a portion is missing. Among a few hundred thousand clones listed, around 83% were seen once. The rearrangement uses TRBV18 and TRBJ2-5; a possible D gene is TRBD2 (5 bases). The sequence came from a woman aged 40-49 years who had recovered from COVID-19. Sequenced material: peripheral blood. The chain's CDR3 is CASSLRGQAAQETQYF. DNA of the CDR3: TGTGCCAGCTCACTCCGCGGGCAGGCCGCCCAAGAGACCCAGTACTTC.